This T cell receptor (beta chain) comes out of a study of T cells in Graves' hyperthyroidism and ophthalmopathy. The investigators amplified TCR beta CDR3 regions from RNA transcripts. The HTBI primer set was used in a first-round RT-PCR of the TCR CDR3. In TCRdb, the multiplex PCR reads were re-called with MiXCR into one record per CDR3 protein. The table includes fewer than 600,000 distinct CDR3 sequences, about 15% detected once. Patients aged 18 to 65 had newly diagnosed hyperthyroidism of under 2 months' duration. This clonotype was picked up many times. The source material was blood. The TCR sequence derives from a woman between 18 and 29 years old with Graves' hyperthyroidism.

CDR3 coding DNA: TGTGCCAGCAGTTTGGAACAGGGGGCGGGTCAGCCCCAGCATTTT. Translation gives CASSLEQGAGQPQHF. The gene calls are TRBV12-3 or TRBV12-4 and TRBJ1-5; 9 nucleotides line up with TRBD1. The CDR3 loop spans 15 amino acids. Trimming at V came to 3 bases and at J to 6 bases, leaving 6 bases not matched to a gene.